This entry describes one T cell receptor (beta chain). The antigen it binds to is not known. The record has no base qualities; no much larger clone is one base away. A second Seattle source provided samples from volunteer blood donors who had recovered from COVID-19. Whole blood was collected in K2EDTA tubes by collaborating institutions according to the institutions' own protocols. Collaborator samples were shipped for TCRbeta analysis as frozen whole blood, isolated PBMCs, or DNA extracted from either sample type. The CDR3 has 13 amino acids, counting the end cysteine and phenylalanine. The entry retains the CDR3 DNA only, 39 bases that are in frame from base 1. The junction shows trimming of 8 bases on V and 1 base on J, plus 6 bases between the germline ends. The germline V gene (reference sequence) sets CDR1 to WNHNN and CDR2 to SYGVQD. The data originate from a study of blood T cell repertoires in COVID-19 (dated by TCRdb to about 2020). Some background on the complete study: Samples covering the acute and convalescent phases of COVID-19 were provided by collaborators in the United States, Italy and Spain. Samples came from the ongoing ImmuneRACE study (first 160 participants) plus 1,254 subjects from 6 global collaborators. The prospective study material was composed of cDNA or gDNA derived from T cells, B-cell-depleted T cells, or PBMCs. The dataset comprised deeply sampled blood TCRbeta repertoires from subjects exposed to, actively infected with, or recovered from COVID-19. Where HLA class I and class II types were available, the types were taken from metadata supplied by the sample provider, not from assay-based typing. The repertoires were released in a freely available public database meant as a resource for research on the immune response to SARS-CoV-2. Sample metadata almost always included a de-identified subject ID, COVID-19 status, age in years and sex.

TCRbeta CDR3 regions were amplified from genomic DNA by means of the immunoSEQ Assay, a bias-controlled multiplex PCR. The study's own analysis went as follows. The number of nucleated cells in each sample was estimated by amplification of reference gene primers within the assay. Sequence reads were collapsed and filtered to measure the absolute abundance of every unique TCRbeta CDR3 rearrangement. Productive Simpson clonality was computed per sample as the square root of Simpson's diversity index over productive rearrangements. The immuneACCESS repertoire file appears here via TCRdb, limited to in-frame rearrangements. These files lack a portion of the clones; in checked studies, under half of the deficit traces to unresolved V genes, and the cause of the others is not known. Clonal size and the V and J genes are those of that table, whereas D and trimming came from the DNA. The sample profile shows 200,000 to 300,000 clones; about 89% of them were found once. Around 9.5% of the sample lies in the top ten.

General findings and caveats noted by the study authors: Clinical and demographic metadata were provided uncurated, with the amount varying by source and participant.

The sample was peripheral blood. The sequence came from a man between 40 and 49 years old who had recovered from COVID-19. This receptor chain uses TRBV10-1 and TRBJ1-6; too little of a D gene remains to name it. The DNA sequence reads TGCGCCAGCTCGGGGTCCTATAATTCACCCCTCCACTTT. This translates into CASSGSYNSPLHF.